These 23 T cell receptor beta chains share one sample of origin, sequenced in a study of blood T cells in healthy people across ages. The second PCR ran about 6 to 11 cycles with a sample-barcoded 5' primer and J-beta primers. TCRdb analysed the 5' RACE reads with MiXCR anew, one entry per CDR3 protein. The sample records hundreds of thousands of distinct CDR3 sequences, under 45% being singletons. The material sequenced was blood. These receptors were taken from a man aged 60 to 75 in good health.

This clonotype was seen only a few times. This chain links TRBV6-1 with TRBJ1-6; no firm D call. V lost 5 bases, J lost 10 bases, and 15 bases lay in between. The CDR3 is 14 amino acids. Germline CDR1 MNHNS, CDR2 SASEGT. This CDR3 is CASSKDGGRSPLHF. CDR3 coding DNA: TGTGCCAGCAGTAAGGACGGCGGTAGATCACCCCTCCACTTT.

This chain links TRBV4-3 with TRBJ1-1; D ambiguous. Trimming removed 0 bases from V and 1 base from J, with 6 bases in between. The CDR3 is 14 amino acids. The germline V gene has CDR1 LGHNA and CDR2 YSLEER. Written as DNA, the CDR3 is TGCGCCAGCAGCCAAGACAGTTGGAACACTGAAGCTTTCTTT. Encoded protein: CASSQDSWNTEAFF.

There are a few counts of this clonotype. The chain links TRBV11-2 to TRBJ1-6; no clear D gene. The CDR3 consists of 16 residues. Germline values: CDR1 SGHAT, CDR2 FQNNGV. The V gene lost 1 base and the J gene lost 8 bases, with 15 bases spanning the gap. The CDR3, as DNA: TGTGCCAGCAGCTTAGTTCGGGAGGGCCTAGATTCACCCCTCCACTTT. Its protein is CASSLVREGLDSPLHF.

There are a few counts of this clonotype. This rearrangement joins TRBV7-9 to TRBJ2-7, with D possibly TRBD1 on 6 matching bases. CDR1 is SEHNR and CDR2 is FQNEAQ in the germline V gene (reference sequence). The V gene lost 2 bases and the J gene lost 5 bases, with 10 bases spanning the gap. The CDR3 sequence is 13 residues long. The CDR3 DNA sequence: TGTGCCAGCAGCTTATCAGGGGAACACGAGCAGTACTTC. Its protein is CASSLSGEHEQYF.

This clonotype was seen repeatedly, ten times or more. This rearrangement joins TRBV5-1 to TRBJ2-1, with 10 bases identical to TRBD2. The CDR3 has 17 residues. Germline V lookup: CDR1 SGHRS, CDR2 YFSETQ. The V and J ends lost 4 bases and 6 bases, in that order; junction bases with no gene match: 13. In nucleotides, the CDR3 is TGCGCCAGCAGCCCTCAGGGGATTAGCGGGGGGTCCAATGAGCAGTTCTTC. This gives the protein CASSPQGISGGSNEQFF.

A few counts support this clonotype. The rearrangement joins TRBV5-1 to TRBJ2-7, with D perhaps matching TRBD2 (5 bases). The CDR3 loop spans 15 amino acids. Trimming shortened V by 0 bases and J by 0 bases, and 10 bases separated the two germline ends. Germline loops: CDR1 SGHRS, CDR2 YFSETQ. This CDR3 is CASSLAGVGSYEQYF. As DNA, the CDR3 is TGCGCCAGCAGCTTGGCCGGGGTAGGCTCCTACGAGCAGTACTTC.

This chain links TRBV24-1 with TRBJ1-5; D is possibly TRBD1 (5 bases). The CDR3 has 15 residues. V gave up 4 bases and J gave up 4 bases, with 13 bases separating them. Germline V gives CDR1 KGHDR, CDR2 SFDVKD. CDR3: CATSDRTGPNQPQHF. The CDR3, as DNA: TGTGCCACCAGTGACCGGACGGGACCGAATCAGCCCCAGCATTTT.

This clonotype was recorded a few times. The rearrangement joins TRBV3-1 to TRBJ1-2; weak D call: TRBD1 (5 bases). The CDR3 is made up of 13 amino acids. Trimming shortened V by 6 bases and J by 1 base, and 9 bases separated the two germline ends. Germline V gene lookup returns CDR1 LGHDT and CDR2 YNNKEL (reference sequence). In DNA form, the CDR3 reads TGTGCCAGCAGGGGGGGATTTAACTATGGCTACACCTTC. Protein product: CASRGGFNYGYTF. Variable domain in full (rest from reference TRBV3-1 and TRBJ1-2): DTAVSQTPKYLVTQMGNDKSIKCEQNLGHDTMYWYKQDSKKFLKIMFSYNNKELIINETVPNRFSPKSPDKAHLNLHINSLELGDSAVYFCASRGGFNYGYTFGSGTRLTVV.

The count of this clonotype is one. One junction end disagrees with the germline gene, perhaps due to a read error. The chain combines TRBV7-2 with TRBJ2-4; maybe TRBD1 (5 bases). The better agreement between TRBJ2-7 and the DNA end casts doubt on the J call. This CDR3 is 14 amino acids long. Germline lookup yields CDR1 SGHTA and CDR2 FQGNSA. CDR3: CAGSYEPRRDEQYF. Here the CDR3 DNA reads TGTGCCGGCAGCTACGAGCCCCGCAGGGACGAGCAGTACTTC.

This clonotype appeared a few times. The chain uses TRBV14 and TRBJ2-1; 8 bases fit TRBD1. The CDR3 consists of 17 residues. V shed 0 bases, J shed 4 bases, and the junction held 8 bases outside the gene matches. Germline V gene sequence: CDR1 SGHDN, CDR2 FVKESK. The CDR3 sequence: CASSQDRPGQDYNEQFF. The CDR3 DNA reads as TGTGCCAGCAGCCAAGATAGGCCGGGACAGGATTACAATGAGCAGTTCTTC.

This clonotype showed up just a few times. The chain has TRBV7-3 and TRBJ2-7, with TRBD2 matching over 9 bases. CDR3 length: 14 amino acids. CDR1 is SGHTA, CDR2 FQGTGA, per germline. J was trimmed by 5 bases and V by 3 bases; bases with no gene match: 5. CDR3 sequence reads: CASSFSGGQDEQYF. In DNA, the CDR3 is TGTGCCAGCAGCTTCAGCGGGGGGCAGGACGAGCAGTACTTC.

The chain recombines TRBV3-1 with TRBJ1-2; D might be TRBD1 (6 bases). The CDR3 is 14 amino acids. Germline V gene sequence: CDR1 LGHDT, CDR2 YNNKEL (reference sequence). V lost 4 bases and J lost 4, with 13 bases in between. DNA of the CDR3: TGTGCCAGCAGCCCCCCGGACAGTCGCTATGGCTACACCTTC. Its protein product is CASSPPDSRYGYTF.

The chain combines TRBV11-3 with TRBJ2-7; 8 bases align to TRBD1. Germline-derived CDR1 and CDR2 are SGHNT and YENEEA. The trim removed 5 bases at V and 0 bases at J, leaving 9 bases unmatched. This CDR3 is built from 16 residues. Here the CDR3 DNA reads TGTGCCAGCAGCGCCTGGACAGGGCCAAGCTCCTACGAGCAGTACTTC. Translated, it gives CASSAWTGPSSYEQYF.

In regard to this clonotype: This could be a read error, since a much larger clone is one nucleotide away. The chain uses TRBV3-1 and TRBJ2-5; TRBD1 aligns across 8 bases. The DNA end favors TRBJ2-7, so the J call may be wrong. From germline, CDR1 is LGHDT and CDR2 YNNKEL (reference sequence). The length of the CDR3 is 14 residues. CDR3 sequence: CASSQGQALSEQYF. The CDR3 nucleotides are TGTGCCAGCAGCCAGGGACAGGCCCTAAGCGAGCAGTACTTC.

The J gene is TRBJ2-6, the V gene TRBV15, with D perhaps TRBD1 (6 bases). CDR1 LNHNV and CDR2 YYDKDF come from the germline V gene (reference sequence). The CDR3 runs to 17 residues. V lost 3 bases and J lost 1, with 13 bases in between. CDR3 DNA sequence: TGTGCCACCAGCAGCTATACGACAGGATCTGGGGCCAACGTCCTGACTTTC. Translation: CATSSYTTGSGANVLTF. The complete variable domain, with remaining parts taken from reference TRBV15 and TRBJ2-6, reads DAMVIQNPRYQVTQFGKPVTLSCSQTLNHNVMYWYQQKSSQAPKLLFHYYDKDFNNEADTPDNFQSRRPNTSFCFLDIRSPGLGDTAMYLCATSSYTTGSGANVLTFGAGSRLTVL.

This clonotype has more than one count but fewer than ten. The V and J genes are TRBV5-1 and TRBJ2-5; D is possibly TRBD1 or TRBD2 (5 bases each). The length of the CDR3 is 15 residues. CDR1 SGHRS and CDR2 YFSETQ come from the germline V gene. Trimming took 0 bases from V and 3 from J, leaving 12 bases between them. CDR3 in amino acids: CASSLGGTEEETQYF. The CDR3 nucleotides are TGCGCCAGCAGCTTGGGAGGGACCGAGGAAGAGACCCAGTACTTC.

J is TRBJ1-5 and V is TRBV24-1; 7 positions agree with TRBD1. CDR3 size: 16 residues. Germline loops: CDR1 KGHDR, CDR2 SFDVKD. V dropped 2 bases and J dropped 7; count of bases not matched to a gene: 10. This CDR3 is CATSDSGQARGQPQHF. The CDR3 coding sequence is TGTGCCACCAGTGATTCCGGACAGGCCAGGGGACAGCCCCAGCATTTT.

About this clonotype itself: A read error may be the cause here, since a much bigger clone is one base away. This chain uses TRBV7-2 with TRBJ2-7; D not certain. Germline CDR1 SGHTA, CDR2 FQGNSA. The CDR3 totals 14 residues. In DNA form, the CDR3 reads TGTGCCAGCGGCTTCAATAGATTATCCTACGAGCAGTACTTC. This encodes CASGFNRLSYEQYF.

This clonotype appeared a few times. This may arise from a read error, as a much more abundant clone is one base away. This chain connects TRBV4-1 to TRBJ2-4; 11 bases line up with TRBD1. The CDR3 is made up of 18 amino acids. Germline V gene lookup returns CDR1 MGHRA and CDR2 YSYEKL. The ends lost 2 bases at V and 4 bases at J; junction bases unmatched: 10. The DNA for the CDR3 is TGCGCCAGCAGCCAACGGGGACAGGGGGGTTCTCTAAAAAACATTCAGTACTTC. Translated, it gives CASSQRGQGGSLKNIQYF.

This clonotype was seen only once. The chain combines TRBV10-3 with TRBJ2-7; 10 bases line up with TRBD2. Germline assignment: CDR1 ENHRY and CDR2 SYGVKD. The trim removed 5 bases at V and 3 bases at J, leaving 4 bases unmatched. CDR3 length: 14 amino acids. CDR3 sequence: CAISPRTSGYEQYF. CDR3 sequence (DNA): TGTGCCATCAGTCCCAGGACTAGCGGCTACGAGCAGTACTTC.

Many counts were recorded for this clonotype. The chain joins TRBV29-1 to TRBJ2-5; no clear D gene. Germline V lookup: CDR1 SQVTM, CDR2 ANQGSEA. V was pared by 5 bases and J by 4 bases, with 8 bases between. The CDR3 length is 11 residues. CDR3: CSVKAPETQYF. The CDR3 region has the DNA TGCAGCGTTAAAGCACCAGAGACCCAGTACTTC.

V gene TRBV6-5 combines with J gene TRBJ1-1; tentatively, D is TRBD1 (5 bases). The CDR3 extends over 11 amino acids. Germline-derived CDR1 and CDR2 are MNHEY and SVGAGI. Trimming removed 8 bases at V and 10 bases at J, with 14 bases between. The CDR3, as DNA: TGTGCCAGCGGTACGGGCGGGGGAGCTTTCTTT. This gives the protein CASGTGGGAFF.

The table lists this clonotype with a few counts. The chain recombines TRBV5-6 with TRBJ2-7, with D tentatively TRBD1 (6 bases). Germline V gene data show CDR1 as SGHDT and CDR2 as YYEEEE. The length of the CDR3 is 16 residues. Between the trimmed V and J ends, which lost 1 base and 2 bases, there was a span of 16 bases. CDR3 nucleotide sequence: TGTGCCAGCAGCTTGTATTCTCCGGGACACACCTACGAGCAGTACTTC. Its translation: CASSLYSPGHTYEQYF.